Each of the 2 T cell receptor beta chains below was sequenced from the same sample in a study of T cell responses to AZD1222 COVID-19 vaccine. Some clones are missing from TCRdb's copy, which holds only in-frame ones; the method was immunoSEQ multiplex PCR. The repertoire has 200,000 or so clones, about 86% of them found once; the top ten carry over 6%. The source was peripheral blood, collected on day 0 of AZD1222 vaccination. The receptors stem from an adult in good health.

This clone was observed a few times. This chain uses TRBV7-3 with TRBJ2-2, with a weak D call TRBD2 (5 bases). This CDR3 has 14 amino acids. Between the trimmed V and J ends, which lost 1 base and 7 bases, there was a span of 10 bases. Per germline, CDR1 SGHTA and CDR2 FQGTGA. CDR3 in DNA: TGTGCCAGCAGCTTAAGCCGGGCGGGCGGGGAGCTGTTTTTT. This encodes CASSLSRAGGELFF. The whole variable domain, remainder taken from reference TRBV7-3 and TRBJ2-2, is GAGVSQTPSNKVTEKGKYVELRCDPISGHTALYWYRQSLGQGPEFLIYFQGTGAADDSGLPNDRFFAVRPEGSVSTLKIQRTERGDSAVYLCASSLSRAGGELFFGEGSRLTVL.

The chain has TRBV2 and TRBJ1-1, with a tentative D call TRBD1 (6 bases). Germline CDR1 SNHLY, CDR2 FYNNEI. Trimming shortened V by 4 bases and J by 2 bases, and 8 bases separated the two germline ends. This CDR3 contains 13 residues. CDR3: CASSGQVNTEAFF. DNA for the CDR3: TGTGCCAGCAGTGGACAGGTTAACACTGAAGCTTTCTTT. Full variable domain (remainder filled in from reference TRBV2 and TRBJ1-1): EPEVTQTPSHQVTQMGQEVILRCVPISNHLYFYWYRQILGQKVEFLVSFYNNEISEKSEIFDDQFSVERPDGSNFTLKIRSTKLEDSAMYFCASSGQVNTEAFFGQGTRLTVV.